Listed below are T cell receptor beta chains from one sample, sequenced in a study of human T cells and chemical hapten exposure. MiXCR was run by TCRdb on the RACE reads, yielding one entry per CDR3 protein. Of about 190,000 distinct CDR3 sequences listed, more than 20% are singletons. The sample here was whole blood, taken in connection with sensitization to the hapten diphenylcyclopropenone (DPC). Every receptor here comes from a woman aged 35 to 49 with alopecia areata. Some clones in this sample may be carry-over from other donors' samples. Both conserved end residues are part of each CDR3. A D gene is named only where the DNA matches it firmly. Clone size is given for some rows only: seen once, a few or many times, or a class if the clone is expanded.

TGCGCCAGCAGCGGGACTACCCAAGAGACCCAGTACTTC,CASSGTTQETQYF,TRBJ2-5,TRBV5-1,TRBD2,few
TGCGCCAGCAGCCCAGGGTCCGTGCTCCAAGAGACCCAGTACTTC,CASSPGSVLQETQYF,TRBJ2-5,TRBV5-1,-,-
TGTGCCAGCAGCCGAGGATCACAGATCGAGACCCAGTACTTC,CASSRGSQIETQYF,TRBJ2-5,TRBV7-2,-,-
TGCGCCAGCAGCCAAGATCGCGGGGGCGGAGGAAACACCATATATTTT,CASSQDRGGGGNTIYF,TRBJ1-3,TRBV4-1,-,few
TGTGCCAGCAGTTCTTTGCCCACTAGGCCCAGGCGGGAGACCCAGTACTTC,CASSSLPTRPRRETQYF,TRBJ2-5,TRBV6-5,-,-
TGTGCCAGCAGTTCACAGTTCTCTGGAAACACCATATATTTT,CASSSQFSGNTIYF,TRBJ1-3,TRBV12-3/TRBV12-4,-,-
TGTGCCAGCAGCTTCGGACTAGCGGGAGGAAGGACCGGGGAGCTGTTTTTT,CASSFGLAGGRTGELFF,TRBJ2-2,TRBV11-1,TRBD2,few
TGCAGTGCCCCGGGGAGTTTCAAAAACATTCAGTACTTC,CSAPGSFKNIQYF,TRBJ2-4,TRBV20-1,-,few
TGTGCCAGCAGCCAAGAGGGGCGGCCCTATGGCTACACCTTC,CASSQEGRPYGYTF,TRBJ1-2,TRBV4-2,-,many
TGTGCCAGCAGTGGGGGGACTAGCGGCATCTACAATGAGCAGTTCTTC,CASSGGTSGIYNEQFF,TRBJ2-1,TRBV12-3/TRBV12-4,TRBD2,-
TGTGCCAGCAGCGTCCAGGCGGGAGGGCGGAATGAGCAGTTCTTC,CASSVQAGGRNEQFF,TRBJ2-1,TRBV7-9,TRBD2,-
TGCAGCGGTAAGAACAATGAGCAGTTCTTC,CSGKNNEQFF,TRBJ2-1,TRBV29-1,-,-
TGTGCCACCAGAGGCCAAGACAGCTACGAGCAGTACTTC,CATRGQDSYEQYF,TRBJ2-7,TRBV10-3,-,few
TGCAGCGTTGAAACCTACAGGGGAGGAGAGACCCAGTACTTC,CSVETYRGGETQYF,TRBJ2-5,TRBV29-1,-,many
TGTGCCAGCAGTACGAGCTCCTACGAGCAGTACTTC,CASSTSSYEQYF,TRBJ2-7,TRBV27,-,many
TGTGCCAGCCTCGTGTCGGGACACTACTCCTACAATGAGCAGTTCTTC,CASLVSGHYSYNEQFF,TRBJ2-1,TRBV2,-,-
TGCAGTGCTCCGACTGTGGCGGGGGCCCTCAATGAGCAGTTCTTC,CSAPTVAGALNEQFF,TRBJ2-1,TRBV20-1,-,-
TGTGCCTGGAGCGACACGATCTACGAGCAGTACTTC,CAWSDTIYEQYF,TRBJ2-7,TRBV30,-,few
TGCAGCGTTGAGGGTTACAATGAGCAGTTCTTC,CSVEGYNEQFF,TRBJ2-1,TRBV29-1,-,many
TGTGCCAGCTCACCACAAGGGGTTAGCTCCTACAATGAGCAGTTCTTC,CASSPQGVSSYNEQFF,TRBJ2-1,TRBV18,-,-
TGCAGTGCTCGCCGGACTAGCGGGAGGCCCTTAGGCGAGACCCAGTACTTC,CSARRTSGRPLGETQYF,TRBJ2-5,TRBV20-1,TRBD2,-
TGCGCCAGCAGCCAGGGACTGGGGGCCTCACCCCTCCACTTT,CASSQGLGASPLHF,TRBJ1-6,TRBV4-1,-,-
TGTGCCAGCAGCGTAAGCCTTCAGCCCCAGCATTTT,CASSVSLQPQHF,TRBJ1-5,TRBV7-9,-,few
TGCAGCGTCTCAGTAACGGGGAACACTGAAGCTTTCTTT,CSVSVTGNTEAFF,TRBJ1-1,TRBV29-1,-,-
TGTGCCAGCAGTGCACCAAGCACAGATACGCAGTATTTT,CASSAPSTDTQYF,TRBJ2-3,TRBV28,-,-
TGTGCCAGCAGTTACTCTGGACTAGCGGGAGTCCCAGATACGCAGTATTTT,CASSYSGLAGVPDTQYF,TRBJ2-3,TRBV6-5,TRBD2,few
TGTGCCACCAGTGACCCTAGGGACGGCGACACCGGGGAGCTGTTTTTT,CATSDPRDGDTGELFF,TRBJ2-2,TRBV24-1,-,few
TGTGCCAGCAGTTTACGGGGGAGGGCCTTGGATACGCAGTATTTT,CASSLRGRALDTQYF,TRBJ2-3,TRBV27,TRBD2,-
TGCCCCGATCACCCGGGACATGGGGAAAACATTCAGTACTTC,CPDHPGHGENIQYF,TRBJ2-4,TRBV29-1,-,few
TGTGCCAGCAGTTCCCACTTCAGCACCGGGGAGCTGTTTTTT,CASSSHFSTGELFF,TRBJ2-2,TRBV6-2/TRBV6-3,-,-
TGTGCCAGCAGTTTTAGGGGTAGCTACGAGCAGTACTTC,CASSFRGSYEQYF,TRBJ2-7,TRBV12-3/TRBV12-4,-,few
TGTGCCAGCACTCCCCGAAGCATTCCCGGGGAGCTGTTTTTT,CASTPRSIPGELFF,TRBJ2-2,TRBV7-9,-,-
TGTGCCAGCAGCCCTCGACAGGGTAGTGGCGATGAGCAGTTCTTC,CASSPRQGSGDEQFF,TRBJ2-1,TRBV9,TRBD1,-
TGCGCCAGCAGACTGGGACAGGGGGGCATCTACGAGCAGTACTTC,CASRLGQGGIYEQYF,TRBJ2-7,TRBV4-1,TRBD1,many
TGCGCCAGCAGCCAAGTTCGCTTAGCGGGAGCCTACGAGCAGTACTTC,CASSQVRLAGAYEQYF,TRBJ2-7,TRBV4-1,TRBD2,few
TGCAGTGCTAGAGATGGGAGGTTGCTGCTGGATCAGCCCCAGCATTTT,CSARDGRLLLDQPQHF,TRBJ1-5,TRBV20-1,-,-
TGTGCCAGCAGTTTAATCGCGGGGTTCGCGGCTTTCTTT,CASSLIAGFAAFF,TRBJ1-1,TRBV28,-,-
TGTGCCAGCAGCTTAGGCGGCAGGGGCAGGGTTGATGAGCAGTTCTTC,CASSLGGRGRVDEQFF,TRBJ2-1,TRBV7-2,-,-
TGTGCCAGCAGCGTAGGAAACGGCGGCACTAGCACAGATACGCAGTATTTT,CASSVGNGGTSTDTQYF,TRBJ2-3,TRBV9,-,-
TGTGCCAGCCCCATTTCCGCGGGCCCTTGCAATGAGCAGTTCTTC,CASPISAGPCNEQFF,TRBJ2-1,TRBV25-1,-,few
TGTGCCAGCAGCTTTGGGGCGGTAGGGACAGGGGGTTTAACTGAAGCTTTCTTT,CASSFGAVGTGGLTEAFF,TRBJ1-1,TRBV7-2,TRBD1,-
TGTGCCAGCTCACCGTTTGGACAGGGTACAGATACGCAGTATTTT,CASSPFGQGTDTQYF,TRBJ2-3,TRBV18,TRBD1,-
TGTGCCAGCAGTGACGGAAGCGGATACAATGAGCAGTTCTTC,CASSDGSGYNEQFF,TRBJ2-1,TRBV28,-,-
TGTGCCAGTCGGTGGGCTAGCGGGGACAACTACGAGCAGTACTTC,CASRWASGDNYEQYF,TRBJ2-7,TRBV7-2,TRBD2,-
TGTGCCAGCAGCCCCCCGGAGGCGGGAACCGGGGAGCTGTTTTTT,CASSPPEAGTGELFF,TRBJ2-2,TRBV7-2,-,-